What follows is one T cell receptor (beta chain) and its context. An end of the junction differs from the germline gene, which may be a read error. Germline CDR1 reads SEHNR; CDR2 reads FQNEAQ (reference sequence). This CDR3 region has 20 residues. In TCRdb, the PCR reads were re-called with MiXCR into one record per CDR3 protein. The sample lists some 59,000 distinct CDR3 sequences, around 25% occurring once. The data derive from a study of molecular identifiers for immune sequencing clone quantification. Sequenced sample: naive CD8+ T cells from blood, with Jurkat cell RNA spiked in. Subset reported: FACS-sorted CD8+CD4-CCR7+CD45RA+ naive T cells. The rearrangement joins TRBV7-9 to TRBJ1-4; maybe TRBD1 (6 bases). The clonotype was recovered from a human donor in good health. Some libraries in this study had Jurkat cell RNA spiked in. The CDR3 bases are TGTGCCAGCAGCCCGACGCCCGGGACGGGGGGCGATGCAACTAATGAAAAACCGTTTTTT. Translation: CASSPTPGTGGDATNEKPFF.